These T cell receptor beta chains were read from a single sample in a study of human T cells and chemical hapten exposure. TCRdb redid the calling of the RACE reads with MiXCR, one entry per CDR3 protein. This table holds about 99,000 distinct CDR3 sequences, around 12% found once. Material: whole blood, obtained in connection with sensitization to the hapten diphenylcyclopropenone (DPC). The source of these receptors is a woman aged 35 to 49 with alopecia areata. Some clones in this sample may be carry-over from other donors' samples. CDR3s include the opening cysteine and the closing phenylalanine or tryptophan. The D gene is left open where the match is weak. Clone size is not always given. Where it is, it says once, few, many or a class for expanded clones.

j_gene: TRBJ1-2; v_gene: TRBV29-1; abundance: few; d_gene: .; CDR3aa: CSVEPQGNYGYTF; CDR3nt: TGCAGCGTTGAACCGCAGGGTAACTATGGCTACACCTTC
j_gene: TRBJ2-7; v_gene: TRBV28; abundance: .; d_gene: .; CDR3aa: CASSLVEPYEQYF; CDR3nt: TGTGCCAGCAGTTTAGTAGAGCCCTACGAGCAGTACTTC
j_gene: TRBJ2-1; v_gene: TRBV27; abundance: few; d_gene: .; CDR3aa: CASSRGGWQFF; CDR3nt: TGTGCCAGCAGCCGGGGCGGCTGGCAGTTCTTC
j_gene: TRBJ2-7; v_gene: TRBV3-1; abundance: .; d_gene: TRBD2; CDR3aa: CASSQFAGGPHEQYF; CDR3nt: TGTGCCAGCAGCCAATTTGCGGGAGGGCCCCACGAGCAGTACTTC
j_gene: TRBJ1-5; v_gene: TRBV3-1; abundance: once; d_gene: .; CDR3aa: CASSRRAEMNQPQHF; CDR3nt: TGTGCCAGCAGCCGGCGGGCGGAGATGAATCAGCCCCAGCATTTT
j_gene: TRBJ2-2; v_gene: TRBV10-3; abundance: .; d_gene: .; CDR3aa: CAISQTNTGELFF; CDR3nt: TGTGCCATCAGCCAAACGAACACCGGGGAGCTGTTTTTT
j_gene: TRBJ1-1; v_gene: TRBV12-3/TRBV12-4; abundance: few; d_gene: TRBD1; CDR3aa: CASSLEDRAEGTEAFF; CDR3nt: TGTGCCAGCAGTTTAGAGGACAGGGCGGAGGGCACTGAAGCTTTCTTT
j_gene: TRBJ1-4; v_gene: TRBV15; abundance: many; d_gene: .; CDR3aa: CATSRDNSNNEKLFF; CDR3nt: TGTGCCACCAGCAGAGATAACAGTAATAATGAAAAACTGTTTTTT
j_gene: TRBJ2-3; v_gene: TRBV7-3; abundance: many; d_gene: .; CDR3aa: CASSLTGRRDTQYF; CDR3nt: TGTGCCAGCAGCTTAACAGGGAGGAGAGATACGCAGTATTTT
j_gene: TRBJ2-1; v_gene: TRBV7-9; abundance: .; d_gene: TRBD2; CDR3aa: CASSSPPGLAGGAYNEQFF; CDR3nt: TGTGCCAGCAGCTCCCCTCCGGGACTAGCGGGAGGGGCCTACAATGAGCAGTTCTTC
j_gene: TRBJ2-1; v_gene: TRBV10-3; abundance: many; d_gene: TRBD2; CDR3aa: CAISESSAGGPNEQFF; CDR3nt: TGTGCCATCAGTGAGTCGTCGGCGGGAGGGCCTAATGAGCAGTTCTTC
j_gene: TRBJ1-2; v_gene: TRBV6-4; abundance: many; d_gene: .; CDR3aa: CASSEGQGDGYTF; CDR3nt: TGTGCCAGCAGTGAAGGGCAGGGAGATGGCTACACCTTC
j_gene: TRBJ1-2; v_gene: TRBV18; abundance: few; d_gene: TRBD1; CDR3aa: CASSPTGTAYGYTF; CDR3nt: TGTGCCAGCTCACCCACCGGGACAGCCTATGGCTACACCTTC
j_gene: TRBJ2-7; v_gene: TRBV11-3; abundance: few; d_gene: .; CDR3aa: CAIGLALGGRSYEQYF; CDR3nt: TGTGCCATCGGCTTAGCTTTGGGGGGAAGGTCCTACGAGCAGTACTTC
j_gene: TRBJ2-4; v_gene: TRBV6-1; abundance: few; d_gene: TRBD1; CDR3aa: CASSETGKNIQYF; CDR3nt: TGTGCCAGCAGTGAGACAGGGAAAAACATTCAGTACTTC
j_gene: TRBJ2-2; v_gene: TRBV5-1; abundance: few; d_gene: TRBD2; CDR3aa: CASSLSGRVENGELFF; CDR3nt: TGCGCCAGCAGCCTTAGCGGGAGGGTCGAGAACGGGGAGCTGTTTTTT
j_gene: TRBJ2-1; v_gene: TRBV6-6; abundance: many; d_gene: .; CDR3aa: CASSAGPTDYNEQFF; CDR3nt: TGTGCCAGCAGTGCGGGACCGACTGACTACAATGAGCAGTTCTTC
j_gene: TRBJ1-1; v_gene: TRBV5-1; abundance: few; d_gene: TRBD1; CDR3aa: CASSWTGTGNTEAFF; CDR3nt: TGCGCCAGCAGCTGGACCGGGACAGGGAACACTGAAGCTTTCTTT
j_gene: TRBJ1-1; v_gene: TRBV5-8; abundance: .; d_gene: TRBD1; CDR3aa: CASSFLPGQPNTEAFF; CDR3nt: TGTGCCAGCAGTTTCCTTCCGGGACAGCCAAACACTGAAGCTTTCTTT
j_gene: TRBJ2-3; v_gene: TRBV5-1; abundance: few; d_gene: TRBD2; CDR3aa: CASSYGLGSGRGDTQYF; CDR3nt: TGCGCCAGCAGCTATGGTCTTGGTAGCGGGAGAGGAGATACGCAGTATTTT
j_gene: TRBJ2-7; v_gene: TRBV9; abundance: many; d_gene: TRBD2; CDR3aa: CASSVGSGSSYEQYF; CDR3nt: TGTGCCAGCAGCGTAGGAAGCGGGAGCTCCTACGAGCAGTACTTC
j_gene: TRBJ2-1; v_gene: TRBV7-2; abundance: many; d_gene: TRBD1; CDR3aa: CASSAGQGVYNEQFF; CDR3nt: TGTGCCAGCAGCGCCGGACAGGGGGTATACAATGAGCAGTTCTTC
j_gene: TRBJ2-3; v_gene: TRBV6-5; abundance: .; d_gene: .; CDR3aa: CASSPTVVTDTQYF; CDR3nt: TGTGCCAGCAGCCCTACTGTCGTCACAGATACGCAGTATTTT
j_gene: TRBJ1-5; v_gene: TRBV7-2; abundance: .; d_gene: TRBD1; CDR3aa: CASSRTGGPQPQHF; CDR3nt: TGTGCCAGCAGCCGGACAGGGGGCCCCCAGCCCCAGCATTTT
j_gene: TRBJ2-3; v_gene: TRBV5-4; abundance: few; d_gene: TRBD1; CDR3aa: CASSLPTGIEDTQYF; CDR3nt: TGTGCCAGCAGCTTACCGACAGGGATTGAAGATACGCAGTATTTT
j_gene: TRBJ1-5; v_gene: TRBV6-2/TRBV6-3; abundance: .; d_gene: .; CDR3aa: CASSYPYQPQHF; CDR3nt: TGTGCCAGCAGTTACCCCTATCAGCCCCAGCATTTT
j_gene: TRBJ2-1; v_gene: TRBV7-2; abundance: .; d_gene: .; CDR3aa: CASSLAGQVEQFF; CDR3nt: TGTGCCAGCAGCTTAGCGGGTCAGGTTGAGCAGTTCTTC
j_gene: TRBJ2-3; v_gene: TRBV7-3; abundance: .; d_gene: .; CDR3aa: CASSLTGPDTQYF; CDR3nt: TGTGCCAGCAGCTTAACGGGGCCCGATACGCAGTATTTT
j_gene: TRBJ1-6; v_gene: TRBV20-1; abundance: .; d_gene: .; CDR3aa: CSARDGGGVDSPLHF; CDR3nt: TGCAGTGCTAGAGATGGTGGGGGAGTGGATTCACCCCTCCACTTT